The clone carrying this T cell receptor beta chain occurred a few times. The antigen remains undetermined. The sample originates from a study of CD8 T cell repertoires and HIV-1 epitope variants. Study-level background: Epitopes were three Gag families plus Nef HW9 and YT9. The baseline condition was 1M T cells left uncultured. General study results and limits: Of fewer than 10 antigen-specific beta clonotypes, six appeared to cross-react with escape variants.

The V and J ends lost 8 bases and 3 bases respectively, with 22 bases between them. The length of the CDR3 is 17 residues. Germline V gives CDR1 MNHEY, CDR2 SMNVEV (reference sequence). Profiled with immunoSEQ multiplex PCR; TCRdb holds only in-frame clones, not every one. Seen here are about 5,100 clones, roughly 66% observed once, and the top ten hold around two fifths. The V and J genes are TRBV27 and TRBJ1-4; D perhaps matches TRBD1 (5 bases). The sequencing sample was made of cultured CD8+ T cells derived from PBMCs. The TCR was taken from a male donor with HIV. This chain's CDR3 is CASAFRGLGRANEKLFF. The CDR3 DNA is TGTGCCAGCGCCTTTAGAGGGTTGGGACGGGCTAATGAAAAACTGTTTTTT.